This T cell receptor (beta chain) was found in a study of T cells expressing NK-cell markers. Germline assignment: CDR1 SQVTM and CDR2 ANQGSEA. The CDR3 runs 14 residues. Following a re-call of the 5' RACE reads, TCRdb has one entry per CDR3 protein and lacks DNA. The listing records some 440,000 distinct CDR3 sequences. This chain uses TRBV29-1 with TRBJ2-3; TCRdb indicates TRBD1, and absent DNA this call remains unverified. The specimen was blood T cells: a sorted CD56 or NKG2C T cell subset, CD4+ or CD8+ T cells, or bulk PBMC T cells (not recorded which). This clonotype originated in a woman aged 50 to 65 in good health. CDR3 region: CSVKRERGTDTQYF.